These 12 T cell receptor beta chains were all obtained from the same sample, sequenced in a study of identical twins. TCRdb redid the calling of the 5' RACE reads with MiXCR, one entry per CDR3 protein. Here the sample spans 600,000 to 800,000 distinct CDR3 sequences, 21% being singletons. In addition, the sample was reused for a study of T cells expressing NK-cell markers.

The sequenced sample consisted of PBMCs. These receptors were taken from a woman aged 18-29 years in good health.

This rearrangement joins TRBV2 to TRBJ2-1; D may be TRBD1 (5 bases). This CDR3 spans 11 amino acids. V lost 6 bases and J 13 bases, leaving 13 bases between the germline ends. Germline lookup yields CDR1 SNHLY and CDR2 FYNNEI. The CDR3 nucleotides are TGTGCCAGCAGGGAATGGACAAAACAGTTCTTC. It is translated as CASREWTKQFF.

The chain links TRBV7-9 to TRBJ2-5; D uncertain. V lost 5 bases to trimming and J lost 1 base, with 11 bases between them. CDR1 is SEHNR, CDR2 FQNEAQ, per germline (reference sequence). CDR3 length: 14 amino acids. The DNA for the CDR3 is TGTGCCAGCAGCCCCCCCCCAGTCCAAGAGACCCAGTACTTC. Translation gives CASSPPPVQETQYF.

This clonotype turned up a few times. This chain links TRBV2 with TRBJ2-1; D is unresolved. CDR1 and CDR2 from the germline V gene are SNHLY and FYNNEI. This CDR3 has 11 amino acids. Trimming pared 8 bases from V and 8 bases from J, leaving 10 bases between. The CDR3, as DNA: TGTGCCAGCGATAGTCTGCATGAGCAGTTCTTC. It specifies CASDSLHEQFF.

CDR3 region: CSAGTSGRMAYEQYF. CDR3 DNA: TGCAGTGCCGGGACTAGCGGGAGGATGGCCTACGAGCAGTACTTC. J is TRBJ2-7 and V is TRBV20-1, with 15 bases lining up with TRBD2. Trimming cost V 6 bases and J 2 bases; bases outside gene matches: 5. The CDR3 contains 15 residues. From germline, CDR1 is DFQATT and CDR2 SNEGSKA (reference sequence).

The V gene is TRBV27, the J gene TRBJ2-5; 7 nucleotides align to TRBD2. The CDR3 totals 15 residues. V shed 6 bases, J shed 1 base, and the junction held 8 bases outside the gene matches. Germline loops: CDR1 MNHEY, CDR2 SMNVEV (reference sequence). The chain's CDR3 is CASRRGGSAQETQYF. CDR3 nucleotides: TGTGCCAGCAGAAGAGGCGGGAGCGCCCAAGAGACCCAGTACTTC.

This clonotype appeared a few times. The genes are TRBV13 and TRBJ2-3; TRBD2 matches at 10 bases. Losses at the gene ends were 5 bases for V and 6 bases for J; bases not matched to a gene: 5. CDR1 and CDR2 from the germline V gene are PRHDT and FYEKMQ (reference sequence). The CDR3 has 14 residues. In DNA form, the CDR3 reads TGTGCCAGCAGCCTTAGCGGGAGGAGGGATACGCAGTATTTT. This gives the protein CASSLSGRRDTQYF.

This clonotype came up many times. The CDR3 protein is CSVGGTYNEQFF. The CDR3 DNA reads TGCAGCGTAGGAGGGACCTACAATGAGCAGTTCTTC. The chain carries TRBV29-1 and TRBJ2-1; D might be TRBD2 (6 bases). The CDR3 is 12 residues long. The germline gives CDR1 SQVTM, CDR2 ANQGSEA. The V end lost 6 bases, the J end lost 2 bases, and 8 bases lay between the germline ends.

This clonotype showed up just a few times. The chain joins TRBV12-3 or TRBV12-4 to TRBJ1-1, with D hard to call. This CDR3 contains 13 residues. Deletions cut 2 bases from V and 5 bases from J, with 9 bases between. The CDR3 reads CASSLPWRTEAFF. The CDR3 DNA sequence: TGTGCCAGCAGTTTACCTTGGCGAACTGAAGCTTTCTTT.

The chain recombines TRBV6-1 with TRBJ2-7; possible D gene TRBD2, 6 bases. The length of the CDR3 is 15 residues. Trimming removed 4 bases from V and 7 bases from J, with 20 bases in between. CDR1 MNHNS and CDR2 SASEGT come from the germline V gene. CDR3 amino acids: CASSARRGAQGEQYF. Written as DNA, the CDR3 is TGTGCCAGCAGTGCCCGGCGGGGAGCGCAGGGAGAGCAGTACTTC.

The V and J genes are TRBV6-6 and TRBJ1-5; D call uncertain. V lost 7 bases, J lost 2 bases, and 6 bases lay in between. This CDR3 is built from 12 residues. CDR1 is MNHNY, CDR2 SVGAGI, per germline (reference sequence). CDR3: CASKMGNQPQHF. CDR3 DNA sequence: TGTGCCAGCAAAATGGGCAATCAGCCCCAGCATTTT.

This clonotype was seen just once. The genes are TRBV12-3 or TRBV12-4 and TRBJ1-1; no definite D call. The CDR3 extends over 14 amino acids. V gave up 6 bases and J gave up 5 bases, with 16 bases separating them. CDR3 sequence (DNA): TGTGCCAGCAGACTCTCCACGGCGGGGACTGAAGCTTTCTTT. It specifies CASRLSTAGTEAFF.

This clonotype was observed a handful of times. The V and J genes are TRBV20-1 and TRBJ2-2; D tentatively fits TRBD1 or TRBD2 (5 bases each). V dropped 2 bases and J dropped 0 bases, with 13 bases sitting between them. This CDR3 spans 16 amino acids. CDR1 and CDR2 from the germline V gene are DFQATT and SNEGSKA (reference sequence). The CDR3 DNA follows: TGCAGTGCTAGAAGGGGTGGGACCCCGAACACCGGGGAGCTGTTTTTT. This encodes CSARRGGTPNTGELFF.